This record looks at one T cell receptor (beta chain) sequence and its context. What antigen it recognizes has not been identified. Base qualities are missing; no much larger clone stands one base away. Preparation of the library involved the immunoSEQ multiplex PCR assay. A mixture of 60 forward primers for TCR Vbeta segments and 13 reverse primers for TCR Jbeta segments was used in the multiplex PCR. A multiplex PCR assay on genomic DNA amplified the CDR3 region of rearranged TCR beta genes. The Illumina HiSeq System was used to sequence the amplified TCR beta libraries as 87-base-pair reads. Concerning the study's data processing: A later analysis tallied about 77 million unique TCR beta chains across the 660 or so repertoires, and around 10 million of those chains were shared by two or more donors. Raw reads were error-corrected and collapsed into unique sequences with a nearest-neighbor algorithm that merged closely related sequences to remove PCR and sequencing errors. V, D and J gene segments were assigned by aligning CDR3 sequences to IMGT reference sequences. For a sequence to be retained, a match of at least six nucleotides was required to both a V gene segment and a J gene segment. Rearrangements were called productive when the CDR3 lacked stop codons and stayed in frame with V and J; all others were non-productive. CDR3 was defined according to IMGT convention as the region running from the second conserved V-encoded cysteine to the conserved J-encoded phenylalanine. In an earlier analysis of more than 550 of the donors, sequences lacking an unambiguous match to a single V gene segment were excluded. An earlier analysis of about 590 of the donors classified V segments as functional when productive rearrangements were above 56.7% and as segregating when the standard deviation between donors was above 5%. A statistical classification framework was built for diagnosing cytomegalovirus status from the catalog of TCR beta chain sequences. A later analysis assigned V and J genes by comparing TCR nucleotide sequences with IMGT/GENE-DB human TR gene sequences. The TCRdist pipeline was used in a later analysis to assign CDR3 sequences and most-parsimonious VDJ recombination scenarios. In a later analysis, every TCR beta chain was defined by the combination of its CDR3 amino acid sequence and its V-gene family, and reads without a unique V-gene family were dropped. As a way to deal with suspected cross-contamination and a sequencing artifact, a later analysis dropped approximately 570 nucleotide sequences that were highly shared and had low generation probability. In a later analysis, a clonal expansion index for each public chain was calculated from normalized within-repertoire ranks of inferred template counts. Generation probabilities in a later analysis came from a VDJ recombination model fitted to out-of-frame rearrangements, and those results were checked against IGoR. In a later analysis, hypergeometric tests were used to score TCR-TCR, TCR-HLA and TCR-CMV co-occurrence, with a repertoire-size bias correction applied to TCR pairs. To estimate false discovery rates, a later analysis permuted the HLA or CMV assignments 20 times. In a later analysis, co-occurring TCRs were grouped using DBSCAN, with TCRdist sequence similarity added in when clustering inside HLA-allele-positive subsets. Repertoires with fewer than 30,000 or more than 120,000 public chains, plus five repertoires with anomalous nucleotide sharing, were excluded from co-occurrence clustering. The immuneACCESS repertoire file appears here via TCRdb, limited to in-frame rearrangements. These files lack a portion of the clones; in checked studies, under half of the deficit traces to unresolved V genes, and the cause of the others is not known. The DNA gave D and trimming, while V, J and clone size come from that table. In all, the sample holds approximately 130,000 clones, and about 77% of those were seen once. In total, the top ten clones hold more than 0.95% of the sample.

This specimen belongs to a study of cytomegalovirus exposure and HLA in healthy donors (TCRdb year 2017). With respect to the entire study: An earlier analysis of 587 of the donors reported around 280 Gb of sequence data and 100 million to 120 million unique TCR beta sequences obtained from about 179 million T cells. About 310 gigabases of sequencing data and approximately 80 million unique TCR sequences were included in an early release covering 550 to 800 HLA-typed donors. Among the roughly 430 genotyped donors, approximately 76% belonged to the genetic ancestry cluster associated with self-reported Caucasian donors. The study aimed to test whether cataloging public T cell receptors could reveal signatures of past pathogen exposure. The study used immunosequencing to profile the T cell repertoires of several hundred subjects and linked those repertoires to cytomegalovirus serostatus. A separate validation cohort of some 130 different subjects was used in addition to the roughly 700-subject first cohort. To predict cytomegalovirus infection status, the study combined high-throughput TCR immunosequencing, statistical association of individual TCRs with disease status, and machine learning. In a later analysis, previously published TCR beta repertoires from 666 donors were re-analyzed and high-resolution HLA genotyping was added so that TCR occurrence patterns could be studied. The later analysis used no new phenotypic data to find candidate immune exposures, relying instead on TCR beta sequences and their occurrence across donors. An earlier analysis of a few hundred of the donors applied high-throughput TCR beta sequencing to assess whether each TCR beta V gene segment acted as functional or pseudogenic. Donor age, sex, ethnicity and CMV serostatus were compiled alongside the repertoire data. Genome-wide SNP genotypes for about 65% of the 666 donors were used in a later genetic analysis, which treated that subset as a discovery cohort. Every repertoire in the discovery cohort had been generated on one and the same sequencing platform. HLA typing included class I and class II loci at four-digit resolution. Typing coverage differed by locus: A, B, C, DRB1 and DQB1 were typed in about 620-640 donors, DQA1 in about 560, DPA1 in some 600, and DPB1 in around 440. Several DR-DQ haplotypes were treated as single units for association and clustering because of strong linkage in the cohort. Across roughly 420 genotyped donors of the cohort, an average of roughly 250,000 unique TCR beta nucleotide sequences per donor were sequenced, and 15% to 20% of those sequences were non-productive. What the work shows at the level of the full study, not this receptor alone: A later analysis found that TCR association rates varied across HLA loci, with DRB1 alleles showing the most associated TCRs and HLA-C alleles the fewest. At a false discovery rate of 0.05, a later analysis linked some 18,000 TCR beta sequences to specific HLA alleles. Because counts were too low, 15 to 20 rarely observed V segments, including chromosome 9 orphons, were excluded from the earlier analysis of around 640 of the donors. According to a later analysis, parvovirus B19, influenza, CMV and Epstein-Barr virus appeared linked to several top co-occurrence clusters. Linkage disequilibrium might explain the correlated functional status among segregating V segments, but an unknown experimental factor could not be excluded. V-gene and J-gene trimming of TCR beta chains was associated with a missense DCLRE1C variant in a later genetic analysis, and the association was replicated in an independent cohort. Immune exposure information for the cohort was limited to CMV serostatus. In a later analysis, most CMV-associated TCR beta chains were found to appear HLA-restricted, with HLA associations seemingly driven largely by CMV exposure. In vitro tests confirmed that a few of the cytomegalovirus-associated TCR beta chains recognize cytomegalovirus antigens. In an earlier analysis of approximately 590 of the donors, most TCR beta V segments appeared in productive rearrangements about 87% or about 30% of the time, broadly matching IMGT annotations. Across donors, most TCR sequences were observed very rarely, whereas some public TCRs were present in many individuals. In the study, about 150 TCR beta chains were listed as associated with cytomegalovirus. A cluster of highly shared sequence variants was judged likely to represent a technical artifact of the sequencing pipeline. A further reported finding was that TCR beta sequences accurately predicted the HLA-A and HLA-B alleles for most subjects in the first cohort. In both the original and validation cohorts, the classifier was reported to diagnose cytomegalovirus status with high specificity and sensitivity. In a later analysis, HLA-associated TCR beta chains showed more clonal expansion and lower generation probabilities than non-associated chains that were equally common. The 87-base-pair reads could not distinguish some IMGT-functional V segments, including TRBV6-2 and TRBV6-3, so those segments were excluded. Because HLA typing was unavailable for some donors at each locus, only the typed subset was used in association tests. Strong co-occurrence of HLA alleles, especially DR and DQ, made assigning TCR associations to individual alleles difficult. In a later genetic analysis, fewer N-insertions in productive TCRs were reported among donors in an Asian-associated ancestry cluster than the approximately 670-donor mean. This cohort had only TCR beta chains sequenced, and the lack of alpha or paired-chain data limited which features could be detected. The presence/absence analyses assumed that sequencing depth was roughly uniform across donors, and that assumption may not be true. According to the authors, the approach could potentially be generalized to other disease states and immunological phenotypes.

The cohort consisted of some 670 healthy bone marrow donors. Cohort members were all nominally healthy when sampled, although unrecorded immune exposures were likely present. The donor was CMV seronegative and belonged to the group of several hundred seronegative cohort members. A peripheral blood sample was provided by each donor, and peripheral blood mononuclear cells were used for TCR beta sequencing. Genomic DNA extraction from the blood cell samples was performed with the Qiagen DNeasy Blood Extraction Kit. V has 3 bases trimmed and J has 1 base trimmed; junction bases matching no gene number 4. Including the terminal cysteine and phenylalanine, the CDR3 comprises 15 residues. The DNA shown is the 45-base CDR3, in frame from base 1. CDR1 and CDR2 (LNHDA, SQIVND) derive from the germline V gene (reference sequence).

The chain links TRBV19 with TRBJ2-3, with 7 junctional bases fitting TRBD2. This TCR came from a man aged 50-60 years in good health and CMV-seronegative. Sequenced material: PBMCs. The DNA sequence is TGTGCCAGTAGTATCGGGGCGGGAGGCACAGATACGCAGTATTTT. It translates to CASSIGAGGTDTQYF.